The clone carrying this T cell receptor (beta chain) has a handful of counts. The target antigen is unknown. This specimen belongs to a study of molecular identifiers for immune sequencing clone quantification. From the PCR reads, TCRdb called clonotypes with MiXCR, one entry per CDR3 protein. The repertoire holds approximately 500,000 distinct CDR3 sequences, with roughly 23% as singletons. Study results and caveats: Whereas clones above 20 RNA copies held under 1% of naive-cell molecules, they held over 97% of effector molecules.

What was sequenced was naive CD8+ T cells from blood, with Jurkat cell RNA spiked in. Described subset: FACS-sorted CD8+CD4-CCR7+CD45RA+ naive T cells. The clonotype comes from a human donor in good health. Some libraries in this study had Jurkat cell RNA spiked in.

The CDR3 protein is CASSLARMSTEAFF. As DNA, the CDR3 is TGTGCCAGCAGCTTAGCGCGTATGAGCACTGAAGCTTTCTTT. The V call is TRBV7-9, the J call TRBJ1-1; D uncertain. In germline, CDR1 is SEHNR, CDR2 FQNEAQ (reference sequence). Trimming shortened V by 0 bases and J by 4 bases, and 9 bases separated the two germline ends. The CDR3 has 14 amino acids.